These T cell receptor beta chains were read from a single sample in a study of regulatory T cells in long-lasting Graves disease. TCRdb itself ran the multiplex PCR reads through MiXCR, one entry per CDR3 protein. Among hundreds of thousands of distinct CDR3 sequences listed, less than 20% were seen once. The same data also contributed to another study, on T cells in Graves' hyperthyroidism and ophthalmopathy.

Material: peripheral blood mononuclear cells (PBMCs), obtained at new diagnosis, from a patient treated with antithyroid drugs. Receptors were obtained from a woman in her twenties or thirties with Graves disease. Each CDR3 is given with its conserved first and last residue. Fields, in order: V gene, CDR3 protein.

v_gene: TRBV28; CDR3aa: CASIDGPTYEQYF
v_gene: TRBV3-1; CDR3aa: CASSQEGTGRAYNSPLHF
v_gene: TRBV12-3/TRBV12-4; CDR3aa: CASRTGQGGEKLFF
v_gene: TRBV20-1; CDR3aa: CSAFTPGQGVGEQYF
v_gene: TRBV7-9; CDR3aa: CASSFFPPTNNEQFF
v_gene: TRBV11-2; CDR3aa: CASSLASDTQYF
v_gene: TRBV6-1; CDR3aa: CASSALVAPSYSPLHF
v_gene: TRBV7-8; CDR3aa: CASSPRGTGEFSNQPQHF
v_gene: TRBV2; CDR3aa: CASSDRGRQETQYF
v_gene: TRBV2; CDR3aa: CASKGLAGSHNEQFF
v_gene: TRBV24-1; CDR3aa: CATSARESSYEQYF
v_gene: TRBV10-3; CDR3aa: CAISPSDRNTEAFF
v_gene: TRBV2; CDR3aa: CASGENPARNYGYTF
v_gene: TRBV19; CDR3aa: CASFGLGEVNQPQHF
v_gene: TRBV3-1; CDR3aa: CASSQAGSGSETQYF
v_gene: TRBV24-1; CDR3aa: CATSDRGQAYGYTF
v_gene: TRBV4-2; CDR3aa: CASSARQHLNTEAFF
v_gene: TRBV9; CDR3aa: CASSVGGYSGNTIYF
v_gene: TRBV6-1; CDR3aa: CASRLPRDIPLGSEKLFF
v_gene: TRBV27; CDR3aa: CASSYDQASNSPLHF
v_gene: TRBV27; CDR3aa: CASSLPPGVQRPAGGQEQFF
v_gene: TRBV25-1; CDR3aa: CASSGGGTDTYEQYF
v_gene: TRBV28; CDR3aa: CASSFWAGTKDGNTEAFF
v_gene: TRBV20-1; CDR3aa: CSATGLAAFYNEQFF
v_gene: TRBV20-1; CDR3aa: CSATAHPALRGEAGELFF
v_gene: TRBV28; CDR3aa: CASSRETRAYEQYF
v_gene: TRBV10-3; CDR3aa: CAISELEVSYNEQFF
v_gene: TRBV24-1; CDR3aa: CATSDYPGDYGYTF
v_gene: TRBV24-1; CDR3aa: CATSDSSLAGGEYNEQFF
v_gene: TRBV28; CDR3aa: CASSFPQGVKAATEAFF
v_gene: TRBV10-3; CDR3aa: CAISESQPPSGRRIEEQFF
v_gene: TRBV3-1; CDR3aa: CASSPGTVVTNEQFF
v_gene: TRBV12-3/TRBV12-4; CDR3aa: CASTSTSNTEAFF
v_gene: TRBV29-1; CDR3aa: CSVEDRRKNIQYF
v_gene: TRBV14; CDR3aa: CASSQDQDLRGGRASDTQYF
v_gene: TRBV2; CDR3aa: CASSVAALLLQGETQYF
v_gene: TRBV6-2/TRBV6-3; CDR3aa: CASSYGGASSSYNEQFF
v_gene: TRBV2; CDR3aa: CASSDNRGYTEAFF
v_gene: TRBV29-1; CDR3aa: CSVRDNPGEQFF
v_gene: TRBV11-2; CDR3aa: CASSFKVGGAWPRGANVLTF
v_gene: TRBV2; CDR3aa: CASSVSGRADEQYF
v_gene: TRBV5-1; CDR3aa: CASSLFGGTNNEQFF
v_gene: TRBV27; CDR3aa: CASSLQNKETQYF
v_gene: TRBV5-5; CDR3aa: CASSLRNYGYTF
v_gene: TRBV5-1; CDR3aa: CASSRRGDGELFF
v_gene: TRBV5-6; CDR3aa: CASSLWQKTSYEQYF
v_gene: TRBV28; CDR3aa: CASIARGYEKLFF
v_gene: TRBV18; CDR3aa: CASSRQGAYEQYF
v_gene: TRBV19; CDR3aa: CARPLRQGRYEQYF
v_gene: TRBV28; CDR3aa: CASSLKGAGELFF
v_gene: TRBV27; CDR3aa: CASSFNRGYEKLFF
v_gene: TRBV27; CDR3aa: CASSLSTGANTEAFF
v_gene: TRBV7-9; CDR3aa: CASSLIEGGTQYF
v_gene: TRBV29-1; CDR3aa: CSVRPSGDTEAFF
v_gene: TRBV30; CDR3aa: CAWSRVNGGQPQHF
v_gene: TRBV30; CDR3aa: CAWSGGMAEAFF
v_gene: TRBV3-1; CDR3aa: CASSQRERNTEAFF